This T cell receptor beta chain was recovered during a study of blood T cell repertoires in COVID-19. Study-level information: The origin of the acute and convalescent COVID-19 samples was the United States, Italy and Spain. The cDNA or gDNA used as material had been derived from T cells, B-cell-depleted T cells, or PBMCs.

Germline V gives CDR1 MNHEY, CDR2 SVGEGT. The CDR3 loop spans 14 amino acids. V was cut by 0 bases and J by 4 bases, with 6 bases left in between. How the authors handled the data: Nucleated cell number was recorded as an estimate derived from reference gene primer amplification. Generated by immunoSEQ multiplex PCR, the TCRdb table keeps only in-frame clones and is missing some. That table is the source of V, J and clone size, and D and trimming were worked out from the DNA. This repertoire shows some 35,000 clones, roughly four fifths found once; its top ten account for approximately 40%. This clone was counted a few times.

This sequence was found in an elderly man with active or convalescent COVID-19. The rearrangement joins TRBV6-2 or TRBV6-3 to TRBJ1-4; no definite D call. The sequencing input was peripheral blood. The CDR3 loop reads CASSYSLLNEKLFF. The CDR3, as DNA: TGTGCCAGCAGTTACTCGTTACTTAATGAAAAACTGTTTTTT.